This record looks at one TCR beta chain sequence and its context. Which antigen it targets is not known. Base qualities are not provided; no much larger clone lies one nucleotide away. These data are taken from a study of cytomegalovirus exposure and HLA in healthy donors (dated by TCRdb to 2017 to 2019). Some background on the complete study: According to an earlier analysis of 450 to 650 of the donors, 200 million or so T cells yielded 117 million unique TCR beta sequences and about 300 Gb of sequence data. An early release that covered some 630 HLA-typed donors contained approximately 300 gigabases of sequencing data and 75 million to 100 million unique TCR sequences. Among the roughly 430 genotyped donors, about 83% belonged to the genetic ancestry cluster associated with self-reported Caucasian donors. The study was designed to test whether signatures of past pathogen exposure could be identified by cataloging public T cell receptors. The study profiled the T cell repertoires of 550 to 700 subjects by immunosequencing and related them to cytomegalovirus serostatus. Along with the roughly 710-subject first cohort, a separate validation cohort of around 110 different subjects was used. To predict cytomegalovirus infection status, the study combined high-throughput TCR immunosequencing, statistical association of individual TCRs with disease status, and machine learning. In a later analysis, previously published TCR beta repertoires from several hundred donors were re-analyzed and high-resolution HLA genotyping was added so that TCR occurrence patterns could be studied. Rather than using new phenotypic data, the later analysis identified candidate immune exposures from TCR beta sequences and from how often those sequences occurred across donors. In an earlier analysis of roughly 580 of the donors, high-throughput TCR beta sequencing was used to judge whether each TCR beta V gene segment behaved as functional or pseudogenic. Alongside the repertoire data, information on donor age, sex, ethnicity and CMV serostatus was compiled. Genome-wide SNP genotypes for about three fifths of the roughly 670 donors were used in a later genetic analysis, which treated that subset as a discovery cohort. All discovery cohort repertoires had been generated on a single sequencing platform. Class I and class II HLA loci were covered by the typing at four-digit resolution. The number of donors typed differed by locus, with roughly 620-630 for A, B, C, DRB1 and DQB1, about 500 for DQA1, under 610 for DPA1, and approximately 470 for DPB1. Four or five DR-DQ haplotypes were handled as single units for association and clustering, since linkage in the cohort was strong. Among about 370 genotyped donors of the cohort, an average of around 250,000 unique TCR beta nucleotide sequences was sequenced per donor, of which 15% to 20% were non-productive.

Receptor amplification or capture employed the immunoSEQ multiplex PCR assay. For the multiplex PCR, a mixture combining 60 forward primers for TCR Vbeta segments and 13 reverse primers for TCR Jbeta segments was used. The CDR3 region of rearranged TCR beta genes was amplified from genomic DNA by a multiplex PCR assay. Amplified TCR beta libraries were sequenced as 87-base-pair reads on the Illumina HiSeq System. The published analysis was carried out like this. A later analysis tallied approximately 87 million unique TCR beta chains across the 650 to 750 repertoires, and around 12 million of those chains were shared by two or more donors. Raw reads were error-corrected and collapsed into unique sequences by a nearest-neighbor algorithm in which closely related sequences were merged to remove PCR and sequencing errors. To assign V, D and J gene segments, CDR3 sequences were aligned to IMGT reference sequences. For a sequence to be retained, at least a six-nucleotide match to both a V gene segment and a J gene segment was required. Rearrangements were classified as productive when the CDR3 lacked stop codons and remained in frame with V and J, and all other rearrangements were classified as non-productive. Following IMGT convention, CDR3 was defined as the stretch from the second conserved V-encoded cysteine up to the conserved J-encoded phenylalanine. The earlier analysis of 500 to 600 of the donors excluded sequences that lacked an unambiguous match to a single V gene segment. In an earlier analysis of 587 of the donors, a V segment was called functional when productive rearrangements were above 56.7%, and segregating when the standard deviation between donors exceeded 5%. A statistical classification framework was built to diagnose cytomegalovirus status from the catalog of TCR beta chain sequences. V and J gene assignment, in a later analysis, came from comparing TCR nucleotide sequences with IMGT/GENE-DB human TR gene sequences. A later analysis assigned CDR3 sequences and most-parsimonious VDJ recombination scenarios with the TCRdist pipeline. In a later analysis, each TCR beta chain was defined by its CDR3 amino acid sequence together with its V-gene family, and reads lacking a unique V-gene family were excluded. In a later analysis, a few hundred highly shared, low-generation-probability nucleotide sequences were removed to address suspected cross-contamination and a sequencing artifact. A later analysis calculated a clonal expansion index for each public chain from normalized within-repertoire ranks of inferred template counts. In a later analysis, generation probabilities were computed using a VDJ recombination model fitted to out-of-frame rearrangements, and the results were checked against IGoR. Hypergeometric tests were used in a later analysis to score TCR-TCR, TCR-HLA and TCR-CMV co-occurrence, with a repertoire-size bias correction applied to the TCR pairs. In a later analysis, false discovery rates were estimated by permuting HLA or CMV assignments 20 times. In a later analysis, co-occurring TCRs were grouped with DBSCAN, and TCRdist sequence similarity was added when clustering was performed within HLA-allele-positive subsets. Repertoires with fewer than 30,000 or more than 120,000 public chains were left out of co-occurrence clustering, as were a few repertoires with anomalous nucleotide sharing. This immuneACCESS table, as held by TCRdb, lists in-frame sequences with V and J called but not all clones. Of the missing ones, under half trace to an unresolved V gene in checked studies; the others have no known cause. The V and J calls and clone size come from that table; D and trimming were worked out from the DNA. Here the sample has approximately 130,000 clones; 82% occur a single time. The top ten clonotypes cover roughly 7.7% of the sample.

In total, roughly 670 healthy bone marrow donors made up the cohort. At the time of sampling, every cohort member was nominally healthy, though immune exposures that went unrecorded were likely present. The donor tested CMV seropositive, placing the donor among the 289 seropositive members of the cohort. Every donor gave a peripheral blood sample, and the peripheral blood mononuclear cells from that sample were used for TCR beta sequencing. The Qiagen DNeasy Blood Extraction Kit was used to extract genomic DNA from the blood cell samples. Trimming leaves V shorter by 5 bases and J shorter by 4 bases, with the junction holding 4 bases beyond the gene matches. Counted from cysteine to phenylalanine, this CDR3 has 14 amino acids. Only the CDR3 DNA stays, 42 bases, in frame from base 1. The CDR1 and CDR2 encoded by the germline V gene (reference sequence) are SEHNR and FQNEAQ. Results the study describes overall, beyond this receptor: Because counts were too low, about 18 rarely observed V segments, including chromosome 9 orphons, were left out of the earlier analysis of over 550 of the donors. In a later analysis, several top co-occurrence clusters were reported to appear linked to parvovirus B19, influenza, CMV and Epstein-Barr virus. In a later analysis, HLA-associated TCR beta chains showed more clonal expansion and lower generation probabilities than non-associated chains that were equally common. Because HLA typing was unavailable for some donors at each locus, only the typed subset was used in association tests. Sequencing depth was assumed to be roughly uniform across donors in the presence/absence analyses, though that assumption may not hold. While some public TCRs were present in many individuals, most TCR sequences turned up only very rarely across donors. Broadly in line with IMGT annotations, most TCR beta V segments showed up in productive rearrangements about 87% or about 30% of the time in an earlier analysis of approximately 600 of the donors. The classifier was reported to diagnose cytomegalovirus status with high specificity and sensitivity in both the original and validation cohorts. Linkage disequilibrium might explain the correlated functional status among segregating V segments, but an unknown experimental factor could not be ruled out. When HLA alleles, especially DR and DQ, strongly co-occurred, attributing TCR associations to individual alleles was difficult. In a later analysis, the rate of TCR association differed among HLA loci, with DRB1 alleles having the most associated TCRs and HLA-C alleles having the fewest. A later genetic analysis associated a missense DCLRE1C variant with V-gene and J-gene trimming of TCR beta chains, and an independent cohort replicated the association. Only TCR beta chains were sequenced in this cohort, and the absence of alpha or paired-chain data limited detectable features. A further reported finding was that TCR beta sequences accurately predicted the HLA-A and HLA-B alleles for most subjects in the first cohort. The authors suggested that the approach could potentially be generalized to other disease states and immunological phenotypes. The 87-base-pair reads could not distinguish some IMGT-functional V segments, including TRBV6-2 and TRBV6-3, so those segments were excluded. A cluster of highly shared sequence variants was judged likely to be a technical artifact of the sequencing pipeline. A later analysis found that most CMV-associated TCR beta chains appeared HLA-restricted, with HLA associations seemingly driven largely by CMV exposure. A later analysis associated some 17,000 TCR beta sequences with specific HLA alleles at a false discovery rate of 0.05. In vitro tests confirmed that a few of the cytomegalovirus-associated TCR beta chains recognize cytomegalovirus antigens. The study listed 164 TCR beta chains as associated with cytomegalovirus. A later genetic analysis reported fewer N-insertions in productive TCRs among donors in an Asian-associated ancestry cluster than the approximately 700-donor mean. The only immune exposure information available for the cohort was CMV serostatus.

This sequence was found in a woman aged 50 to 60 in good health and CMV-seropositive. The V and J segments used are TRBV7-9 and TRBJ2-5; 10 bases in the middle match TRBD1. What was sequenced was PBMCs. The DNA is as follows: TGTGCCAGCAGCCGCTGGGACAGGGGAGAGACCCAGTACTTC. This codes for CASSRWDRGETQYF.